This TCR beta chain was recovered during a study of CD8+CD57+ T cells in acquired aplastic anemia. Trimming took 4 bases from V and 0 from J, leaving 15 bases between them. The CDR3 contains 15 residues. Germline CDR1 is SQVTM and CDR2 is ANQGSEA. Patients sequenced had flow cytometry evidence of CD8+CD57+ cell expansion. Severe acquired aplastic anemia was diagnosed in all patients. Profiling that covered TCR beta VDJ and CDR3 relied on genomic DNA as its template. TCRdb redid the calling of the reads with MiXCR, one entry per CDR3 protein. This sample has 150,000 to 170,000 distinct CDR3 sequences; about 48% occur once, and the top ten carry 9.5% to 15%.

The chain joins TRBV29-1 to TRBJ2-5; TRBD2 might be the D (5 bases). Sequenced input: sorted CD4+, CD8+, or CD8+CD57+ T cells (not recorded which) from PBMCs. The sequence was collected from a human donor with aplastic anemia. The CDR3 spells CSVVLSGGYQETQYF. The CDR3, as DNA: TGCAGCGTTGTTCTGAGTGGCGGGTACCAAGAGACCCAGTACTTC.